This section outlines one T cell receptor (beta chain) sequence together with its context. The antigen is undetermined. The data belong to a study of T cell repertoires in cytomegalovirus infection. Study summary: HLA-B-restricted CMV epitopes that are well studied were used alongside recently identified HLA-C-restricted ones. Both CMV infection and a matching HLA type were indicated by public TCR beta signatures. Regarding the study as a whole: Within the response measured ex vivo, HLA-C-restricted CMV-specific TCR beta clonotypes were dominant.

One entry per CDR3 protein, called by TCRdb with MiXCR from the reads. Counted here are about 770,000 distinct CDR3 sequences, almost 30% occurring once; the ten biggest clones make up less than 15%. The trim removed 0 bases at V and 5 bases at J, leaving 5 bases unmatched. There are 16 residues in the CDR3. Per germline, CDR1 SGHNT and CDR2 YYREEE (reference sequence). The genes are TRBV5-4 and TRBJ2-5; 12 bases match TRBD1. The clonotype comes from a human donor in good health (CMV status not recorded). Some clones in this sample may be carry-over from other donors' samples. Sequenced material: cultured CD8+ T cells from PBMCs, taken from culture after CMV antigen stimulation. In nucleotides, the CDR3 is TGTGCCAGCAGCTTGGTGGGACAGGGGGCGCGTGAGACCCAGTACTTC. It encodes CASSLVGQGARETQYF.